These T cell receptor beta chains were read from a single sample in a study of cytomegalovirus exposure and HLA in healthy donors. The repertoire was sequenced with immunoSEQ multiplex PCR; TCRdb's copy has only in-frame clones and lacks some. This sample has approximately 230,000 clones, with about 88% found just once. Sequencing used PBMCs. Receptors originate from a man younger than 35 in good health and CMV-seropositive. Both conserved end residues are part of each CDR3. Each record gives: D gene, V gene, clone size, J gene, CDR3 protein, CDR3 DNA. D genes are given only for firm matches. Clone size appears in some rows only: once, few, many, or a class for an expanded clone.

D gene: NA; V gene: TRBV2; clone size: NA; J gene: TRBJ1-5; CDR3 protein: CASSEDRGSPQHF; CDR3 DNA: TGTGCCAGCAGTGAAGACCGCGGATCGCCCCAGCATTTT
D gene: TRBD1; V gene: TRBV6-1; clone size: many; J gene: TRBJ2-7; CDR3 protein: CASSTSGTGGYEQYF; CDR3 DNA: TGTGCCAGCAGTACTTCCGGGACAGGGGGTTACGAGCAGTACTTC
D gene: TRBD1; V gene: TRBV2; clone size: NA; J gene: TRBJ1-1; CDR3 protein: CASSTTGGDTEAFF; CDR3 DNA: TGTGCCAGCAGTACTACAGGGGGGGACACTGAAGCTTTCTTT
D gene: TRBD1; V gene: TRBV7-9; clone size: NA; J gene: TRBJ2-1; CDR3 protein: CASSLTGQVLYNEQFF; CDR3 DNA: TGTGCCAGCAGCTTGACTGGACAGGTTTTATACAATGAGCAGTTCTTC
D gene: NA; V gene: TRBV5-1; clone size: once; J gene: TRBJ2-7; CDR3 protein: CASSLSDEQYF; CDR3 DNA: TGCGCCAGCAGCTTGTCCGACGAGCAGTACTTC
D gene: NA; V gene: TRBV5-6; clone size: once; J gene: TRBJ1-2; CDR3 protein: CASSPPGTSLNYGYTF; CDR3 DNA: TGTGCCAGCAGCCCCCCCGGGACAAGCCTTAACTATGGCTACACCTTC
D gene: NA; V gene: TRBV5-4; clone size: NA; J gene: TRBJ2-7; CDR3 protein: CASSLEGDTYEQYF; CDR3 DNA: TGTGCCAGCAGCTTGGAGGGAGACACCTACGAGCAGTACTTC
D gene: TRBD1; V gene: TRBV5-6; clone size: NA; J gene: TRBJ1-2; CDR3 protein: CASSLRTGAVYGYTF; CDR3 DNA: TGTGCCAGCAGCTTGAGGACAGGGGCGGTCTATGGCTACACCTTC
D gene: TRBD1; V gene: TRBV30; clone size: few; J gene: TRBJ2-2; CDR3 protein: CAWSVGTGLNTGELFF; CDR3 DNA: TGTGCCTGGAGTGTAGGGACAGGACTAAACACCGGGGAGCTGTTTTTT
D gene: NA; V gene: TRBV27; clone size: NA; J gene: TRBJ2-7; CDR3 protein: CASSLRLAASEQYF; CDR3 DNA: TGTGCCAGCAGCCTCCGGCTAGCAGCGTCCGAGCAGTACTTC
D gene: TRBD1; V gene: TRBV2; clone size: NA; J gene: TRBJ1-2; CDR3 protein: CASSGTGRYGYTF; CDR3 DNA: TGTGCCAGCAGCGGGACAGGGCGCTATGGCTACACCTTC
D gene: TRBD1; V gene: TRBV20-1; clone size: NA; J gene: TRBJ1-1; CDR3 protein: CSAPDRNEAFF; CDR3 DNA: TGCAGTGCGCCGGACAGGAATGAAGCTTTCTTT
D gene: NA; V gene: TRBV5-1; clone size: NA; J gene: TRBJ2-5; CDR3 protein: CASSSALDRAVETQYF; CDR3 DNA: TGCGCCAGCAGCTCTGCTCTGGACAGAGCCGTTGAGACCCAGTACTTC
D gene: NA; V gene: TRBV12-5; clone size: NA; J gene: TRBJ1-2; CDR3 protein: CASGLFRVNYGYTF; CDR3 DNA: TGTGCTAGTGGTTTGTTCAGGGTTAACTATGGCTACACCTTC
D gene: NA; V gene: TRBV29-1; clone size: NA; J gene: TRBJ2-1; CDR3 protein: CSVVGRSSYNEQFF; CDR3 DNA: TGCAGCGTTGTAGGGCGAAGCTCCTACAATGAGCAGTTCTTC
D gene: TRBD1; V gene: TRBV19; clone size: NA; J gene: TRBJ1-4; CDR3 protein: CASSTRQGDDEKLFF; CDR3 DNA: TGTGCCAGTAGTACCCGACAGGGGGACGACGAAAAACTGTTTTTT
D gene: NA; V gene: TRBV4-3; clone size: NA; J gene: TRBJ2-2; CDR3 protein: CASSRDNQNTGELFF; CDR3 DNA: TGCGCCAGCAGCCGTGACAACCAGAACACCGGGGAGCTGTTTTTT
D gene: TRBD1; V gene: TRBV29-1; clone size: once; J gene: TRBJ2-1; CDR3 protein: CSVTGAGYNEQFF; CDR3 DNA: TGCAGCGTTACAGGGGCGGGTTACAATGAGCAGTTCTTC
D gene: TRBD1; V gene: TRBV19; clone size: NA; J gene: TRBJ1-4; CDR3 protein: CASIRTGTANEKLFF; CDR3 DNA: TGTGCCAGTATTAGGACCGGGACAGCTAATGAAAAACTGTTTTTT
D gene: NA; V gene: TRBV5-1; clone size: few; J gene: TRBJ1-2; CDR3 protein: CASSVSNYGYTF; CDR3 DNA: TGCGCCAGCAGCGTCAGCAACTATGGCTACACCTTC
D gene: NA; V gene: TRBV27; clone size: NA; J gene: TRBJ1-5; CDR3 protein: CASSLIGGNQPQHF; CDR3 DNA: TGTGCCAGCAGTTTAATCGGCGGTAATCAGCCCCAGCATTTT
D gene: NA; V gene: TRBV27; clone size: once; J gene: TRBJ2-7; CDR3 protein: CASSLSIGGPYEQYF; CDR3 DNA: TGTGCCAGCAGTTTATCGATCGGGGGCCCCTACGAGCAGTACTTC
D gene: NA; V gene: TRBV6-5; clone size: NA; J gene: TRBJ2-7; CDR3 protein: CASSYSIGPSPYEQYF; CDR3 DNA: TGTGCCAGCAGTTACTCGATAGGACCATCTCCCTACGAGCAGTACTTC
D gene: NA; V gene: TRBV11-2; clone size: NA; J gene: TRBJ1-2; CDR3 protein: CASSLRQNYGYTF; CDR3 DNA: TGTGCCAGCAGCTTAAGACAGAACTATGGCTACACCTTC
D gene: NA; V gene: TRBV25-1; clone size: NA; J gene: TRBJ1-4; CDR3 protein: CASRGTLEKLFF; CDR3 DNA: TGTGCCAGCAGGGGGACATTGGAAAAACTGTTTTTT
D gene: TRBD2; V gene: TRBV2; clone size: NA; J gene: TRBJ2-7; CDR3 protein: CASRLTFSGSSYEQYF; CDR3 DNA: TGTGCCAGCAGGTTAACATTTAGCGGGAGTTCTTACGAGCAGTACTTC
D gene: NA; V gene: TRBV10-3; clone size: once; J gene: TRBJ1-2; CDR3 protein: CAISDGIYGYTF; CDR3 DNA: TGTGCCATCAGTGATGGAATATATGGCTACACCTTC
D gene: NA; V gene: TRBV25-1; clone size: NA; J gene: TRBJ2-3; CDR3 protein: CASRGPGTDTQYF; CDR3 DNA: TGTGCCTCGAGGGGCCCGGGCACAGATACGCAGTATTTT
D gene: TRBD2; V gene: TRBV5-8; clone size: NA; J gene: TRBJ2-2; CDR3 protein: CASSLTTSGKYTGELFF; CDR3 DNA: TGTGCCAGCAGCTTGACGACTAGCGGGAAGTACACCGGGGAGCTGTTTTTT
D gene: NA; V gene: TRBV11-2; clone size: NA; J gene: TRBJ1-2; CDR3 protein: CASSSYYGYTF; CDR3 DNA: TGTGCCAGCAGCTCGTACTATGGCTACACCTTC
D gene: NA; V gene: TRBV27; clone size: NA; J gene: TRBJ2-7; CDR3 protein: CASSIDPGQISYEQYF; CDR3 DNA: TGTGCCAGCAGTATCGATCCGGGACAAATATCCTACGAGCAGTACTTC